These T cell receptor beta chains were read from a single sample in a study of CD8+CD57+ T cells in acquired aplastic anemia. TCRdb processed the reads anew with MiXCR; each CDR3 protein has one entry. The top ten clones hold over 7.5% of a sample with roughly 240,000 distinct CDR3 sequences, 40% to 50% of them seen once. Material for sequencing was sorted CD4+, CD8+, or CD8+CD57+ T cells (not recorded which) from PBMCs. Receptors originate from a human donor with aplastic anemia. CDR3s include the opening cysteine and the closing phenylalanine or tryptophan. The D gene is left open where the match is weak. Clone size is given for some rows only: seen once, a few or many times, or a class if the clone is expanded.

abundance	d_gene	v_gene	j_gene	CDR3aa	CDR3nt
NA	NA	TRBV20-1	TRBJ2-7	CSASEGPLFEQYF	TGCAGCGCTAGTGAGGGGCCCCTCTTCGAGCAGTACTTC
NA	TRBD2	TRBV2	TRBJ2-1	CASSDSGGAGSNEQFF	TGTGCCAGCAGTGATAGCGGGGGGGCAGGGAGCAATGAGCAGTTCTTC
NA	NA	TRBV5-5	TRBJ1-5	CASSSAAETQHF	TGTGCCAGCAGCTCAGCCGCAGAGACCCAGCATTTT
NA	TRBD2	TRBV10-3	TRBJ2-1	CASSLRRGVYNEQFF	TGTGCCAGCAGTCTTCGGCGGGGGGTCTACAATGAGCAGTTCTTC
many	TRBD1	TRBV20-1	TRBJ1-3	CSALGQTDSGNTIYF	TGCAGTGCCTTGGGACAGACAGACTCTGGAAACACCATATATTTT
NA	NA	TRBV7-2	TRBJ1-1	CASSFSRGNTEAFF	TGTGCCAGCAGCTTTAGTAGGGGGAACACTGAAGCTTTCTTT
many	TRBD1	TRBV9	TRBJ2-1	CASSDRGLDDEQFF	TGTGCCAGCAGCGACAGGGGGTTGGACGATGAGCAGTTCTTC
few	NA	TRBV7-9	TRBJ1-5	CASSLGGNSNQPQHF	TGTGCCAGCAGTCTGGGAGGAAATAGCAATCAGCCCCAGCATTTT
many	TRBD1	TRBV5-1	TRBJ2-5	CASSSPGQGRLETQYF	TGCGCCAGCAGCTCCCCGGGACAGGGGAGGTTGGAGACCCAGTACTTC
once	TRBD2	TRBV2	TRBJ2-3	CASTVRLAGADTQYF	TGTGCCAGTACCGTCAGACTAGCGGGGGCAGATACGCAGTATTTT
NA	TRBD1	TRBV9	TRBJ1-1	CASSVAQGAAEAFF	TGTGCCAGCAGCGTGGCACAGGGGGCGGCCGAAGCTTTCTTT
NA	NA	TRBV29-1	TRBJ1-2	CSVGEGRHRYGYTF	TGCAGCGTTGGTGAAGGAAGACATCGCTATGGCTACACCTTC
once	NA	TRBV7-9	TRBJ1-1	CASSLQGKGAFF	TGTGCCAGCAGCTTACAGGGGAAGGGGGCTTTCTTT
many	NA	TRBV5-1	TRBJ1-1	CASSPGRRLNTEAFF	TGCGCCAGCAGCCCCGGGAGACGGCTGAACACTGAAGCTTTCTTT
many	NA	TRBV7-6	TRBJ1-5	CASTPGPGSNQPQHF	TGTGCCAGCACCCCGGGACCCGGGAGCAATCAGCCCCAGCATTTT
NA	NA	TRBV20-1	TRBJ2-7	CSARELARGGVGNEQYF	TGCAGTGCTAGGGAACTAGCGAGGGGGGGGGTGGGGAATGAGCAGTACTTC
few	TRBD1	TRBV7-2	TRBJ1-2	CASSLVRRGHYGYTF	TGTGCCAGCAGCTTAGTGAGGAGGGGGCACTATGGCTACACCTTC
NA	TRBD1	TRBV7-2	TRBJ2-1	CASSNRGASEQLF	TGTGCCAGTAGCAACAGGGGGGCTTCTGAGCAGCTCTTC
many	TRBD2	TRBV7-9	TRBJ2-3	CASRTPEVLAGGTDTQYF	TGTGCCAGCAGGACCCCGGAAGTACTAGCGGGAGGGACAGATACGCAGTATTTT
few	NA	TRBV27	TRBJ2-1	CASSFWWGVSMANEQFF	TGTGCCAGCAGTTTCTGGTGGGGAGTCTCTATGGCAAATGAGCAGTTCTTC
NA	NA	TRBV19	TRBJ1-1	CASTSPGGEAFF	TGTGCCAGTACCTCCCCGGGGGGCGAAGCTTTCTTT
NA	NA	TRBV28	TRBJ2-7	CASSKGGSYEQYF	TGTGCCAGCAGTAAGGGGGGCTCCTACGAGCAGTACTTC
once	NA	TRBV4-3	TRBJ2-6	CASSQGVGGSGANVLTF	TGCGCCAGCAGCCAAGGTGTCGGGGGCTCTGGGGCCAACGTCCTGACTTTC
many	NA	TRBV2	TRBJ1-1	CASSEVGENTEAFF	TGTGCCAGCAGTGAAGTGGGGGAGAACACTGAAGCTTTCTTT
NA	NA	TRBV7-3	TRBJ2-7	CASSEQGNVAEQYF	TGTGCCAGCAGCGAGCAGGGGAATGTCGCCGAGCAGTACTTC
NA	TRBD1	TRBV9	TRBJ2-7	CASSPRGGYEQHF	TGTGCCAGCAGCCCTCGAGGGGGCTACGAGCAGCACTTC
NA	TRBD1	TRBV7-9	TRBJ2-7	CASSLGQGLHEQYF	TGTGCCAGCAGCCTTGGACAGGGCTTGCACGAGCAGTACTTC
NA	TRBD2	TRBV7-9	TRBJ2-3	CASRVAGVSTDTQYF	TGTGCCAGTAGGGTAGCGGGAGTTAGCACAGATACGCAGTATTTT